This T cell receptor (beta chain) was sequenced in a study of cytomegalovirus exposure and HLA in healthy donors. Data came from immunoSEQ multiplex PCR; TCRdb stores just in-frame clones and leaves some out. The table lists 280,000 or so clones, roughly 90% of them singletons. The CDR3 consists of 15 residues. Germline V gives CDR1 MNHNY, CDR2 SVGAGI (reference sequence). Trimming at V came to 7 bases and at J to 5 bases, leaving 11 bases not matched to a gene. The rearrangement links TRBV6-6 to TRBJ1-1; 9 bases line up with TRBD1. The TCR comes from a woman aged 18 to 35 in good health and CMV-seronegative. Source material: PBMCs. DNA of the CDR3: TGTGCCAGCATTCTATACGACAGGGGGGGGACTGAAGCTTTCTTT. It specifies CASILYDRGGTEAFF.